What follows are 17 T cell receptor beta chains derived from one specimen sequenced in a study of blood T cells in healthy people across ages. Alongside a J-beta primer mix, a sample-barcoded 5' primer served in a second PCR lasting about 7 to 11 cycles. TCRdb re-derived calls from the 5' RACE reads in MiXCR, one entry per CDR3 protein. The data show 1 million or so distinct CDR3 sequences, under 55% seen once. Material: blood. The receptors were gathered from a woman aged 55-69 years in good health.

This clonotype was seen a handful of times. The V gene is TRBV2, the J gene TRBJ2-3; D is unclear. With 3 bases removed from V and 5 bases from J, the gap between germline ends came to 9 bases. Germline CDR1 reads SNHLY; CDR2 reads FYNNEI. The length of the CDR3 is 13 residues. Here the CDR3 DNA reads TGTGCCAGCAGTGAGGGTAACGGAGATACGCAGTATTTT. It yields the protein CASSEGNGDTQYF.

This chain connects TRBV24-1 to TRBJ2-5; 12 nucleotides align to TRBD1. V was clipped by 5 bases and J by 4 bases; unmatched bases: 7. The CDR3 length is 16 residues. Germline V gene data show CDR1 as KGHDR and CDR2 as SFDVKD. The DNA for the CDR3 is TGTGCCACCAGTGGGGACAGGGGGCAAGTGTCAGAGACCCAGTACTTC. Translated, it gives CATSGDRGQVSETQYF.

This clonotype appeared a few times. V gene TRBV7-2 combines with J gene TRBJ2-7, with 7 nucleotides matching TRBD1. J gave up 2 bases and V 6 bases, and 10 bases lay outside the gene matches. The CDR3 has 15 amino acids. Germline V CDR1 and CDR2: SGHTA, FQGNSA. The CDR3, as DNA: TGTGCCAGCAGGCCATACGGGACAGAAGCCTACGAGCAGTACTTC. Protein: CASRPYGTEAYEQYF.

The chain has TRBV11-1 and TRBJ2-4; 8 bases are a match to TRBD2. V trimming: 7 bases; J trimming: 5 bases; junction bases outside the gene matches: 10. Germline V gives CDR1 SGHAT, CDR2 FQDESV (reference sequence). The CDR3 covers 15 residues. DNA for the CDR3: TGTGCCAGCACCACGCCGGGACTAGGGGAAAACATTCAGTACTTC. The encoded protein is CASTTPGLGENIQYF.

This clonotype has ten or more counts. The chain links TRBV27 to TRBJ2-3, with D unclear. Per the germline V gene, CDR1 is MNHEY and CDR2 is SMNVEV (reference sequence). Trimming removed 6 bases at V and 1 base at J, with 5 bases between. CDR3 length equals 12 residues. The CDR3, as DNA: TGTGCCAGCAGCCACCGCACAGATACGCAGTATTTT. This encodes CASSHRTDTQYF.

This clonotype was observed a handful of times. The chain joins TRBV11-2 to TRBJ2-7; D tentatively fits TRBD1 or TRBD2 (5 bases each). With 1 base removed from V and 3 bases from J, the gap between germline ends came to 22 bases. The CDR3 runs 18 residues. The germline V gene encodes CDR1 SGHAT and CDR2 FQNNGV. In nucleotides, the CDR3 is TGTGCCAGCAGCTTAGTATCATCCCGGGACCGCCGGCGCTACGAGCAGTACTTC. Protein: CASSLVSSRDRRRYEQYF.

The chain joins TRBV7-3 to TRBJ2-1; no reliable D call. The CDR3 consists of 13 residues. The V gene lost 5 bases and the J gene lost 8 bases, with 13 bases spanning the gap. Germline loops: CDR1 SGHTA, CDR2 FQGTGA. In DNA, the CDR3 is TGTGCCAGCAGCCGGGTCCTCCAGGATGAGCAGTTCTTC. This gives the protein CASSRVLQDEQFF.

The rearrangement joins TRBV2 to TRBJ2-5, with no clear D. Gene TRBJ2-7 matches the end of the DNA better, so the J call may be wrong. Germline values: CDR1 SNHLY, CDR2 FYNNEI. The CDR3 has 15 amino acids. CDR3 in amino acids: CASSEALLISYEQYF. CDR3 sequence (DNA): TGTGCCAGCAGTGAAGCGTTACTCATCAGCTACGAGCAGTACTTC.

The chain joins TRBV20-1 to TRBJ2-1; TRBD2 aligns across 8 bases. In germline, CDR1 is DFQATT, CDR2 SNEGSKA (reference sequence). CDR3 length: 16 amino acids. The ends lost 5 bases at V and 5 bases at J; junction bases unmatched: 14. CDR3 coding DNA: TGCAGTGCTTCCTCATCCGGGAGGGGCCCTAACAATGAGCAGTTCTTC. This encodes CSASSSGRGPNNEQFF.

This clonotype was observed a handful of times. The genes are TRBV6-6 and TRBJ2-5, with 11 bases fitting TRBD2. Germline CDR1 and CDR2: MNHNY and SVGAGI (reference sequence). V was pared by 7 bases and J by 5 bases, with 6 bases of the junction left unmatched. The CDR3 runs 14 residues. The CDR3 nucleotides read TGTGCCAGCAATTCGGTAGCGGGAGGGGAGACCCAGTACTTC. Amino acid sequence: CASNSVAGGETQYF.

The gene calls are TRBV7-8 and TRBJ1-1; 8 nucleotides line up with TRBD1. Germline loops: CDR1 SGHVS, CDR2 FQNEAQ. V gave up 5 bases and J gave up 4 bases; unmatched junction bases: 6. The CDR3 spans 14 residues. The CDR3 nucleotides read TGTGCCAGCAGCACCCGGACAGGGCTCACTGAAGCTTTCTTT. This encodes CASSTRTGLTEAFF.

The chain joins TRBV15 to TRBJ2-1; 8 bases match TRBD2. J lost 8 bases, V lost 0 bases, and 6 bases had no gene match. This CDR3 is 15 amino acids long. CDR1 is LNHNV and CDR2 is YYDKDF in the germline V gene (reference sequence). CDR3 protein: CATSRDSRGGDEQFF. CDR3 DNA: TGTGCCACCAGCAGAGATAGCCGGGGGGGGGATGAGCAGTTCTTC.

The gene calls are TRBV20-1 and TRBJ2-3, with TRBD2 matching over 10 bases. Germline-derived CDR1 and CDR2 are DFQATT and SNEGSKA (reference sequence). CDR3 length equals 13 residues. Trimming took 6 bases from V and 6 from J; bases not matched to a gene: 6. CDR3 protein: CSAEFSGRDTQYF. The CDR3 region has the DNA TGCAGTGCCGAATTTAGCGGGAGGGATACGCAGTATTTT.

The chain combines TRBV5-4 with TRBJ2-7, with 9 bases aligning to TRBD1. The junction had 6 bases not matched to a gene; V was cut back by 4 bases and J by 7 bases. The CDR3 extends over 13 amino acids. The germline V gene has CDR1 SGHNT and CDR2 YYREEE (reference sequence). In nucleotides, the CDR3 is TGTGCCAGCAGCGGGACAGGGTTTCATGAGCAGTACTTC. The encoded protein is CASSGTGFHEQYF.

CDR3 DNA: TGCAGCGTCCAGAAACGACTAGCGGGGGACTACGAGCAGTACTTC. As protein: CSVQKRLAGDYEQYF. The rearrangement uses TRBV29-1 and TRBJ2-7; TRBD2 matches 12 bases. The CDR3 loop spans 15 amino acids. From germline, CDR1 is SQVTM and CDR2 ANQGSEA. V was pared by 6 bases and J by 3 bases, with 9 bases of the junction left unmatched.

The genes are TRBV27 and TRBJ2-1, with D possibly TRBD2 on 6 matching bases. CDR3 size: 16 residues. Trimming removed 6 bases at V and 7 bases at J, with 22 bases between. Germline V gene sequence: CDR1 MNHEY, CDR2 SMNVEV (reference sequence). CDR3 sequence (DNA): TGTGCCAGCAGGCCCCGGCTTGCCGGGAGTCGGAATGAGCAGTTCTTC. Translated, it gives CASRPRLAGSRNEQFF.

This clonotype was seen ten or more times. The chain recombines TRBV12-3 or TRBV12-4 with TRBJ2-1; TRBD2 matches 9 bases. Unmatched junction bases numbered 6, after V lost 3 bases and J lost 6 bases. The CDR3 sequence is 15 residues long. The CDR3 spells CASSFWAGGLNEQFF. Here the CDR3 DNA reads TGTGCCAGCAGTTTTTGGGCGGGAGGGCTCAATGAGCAGTTCTTC.